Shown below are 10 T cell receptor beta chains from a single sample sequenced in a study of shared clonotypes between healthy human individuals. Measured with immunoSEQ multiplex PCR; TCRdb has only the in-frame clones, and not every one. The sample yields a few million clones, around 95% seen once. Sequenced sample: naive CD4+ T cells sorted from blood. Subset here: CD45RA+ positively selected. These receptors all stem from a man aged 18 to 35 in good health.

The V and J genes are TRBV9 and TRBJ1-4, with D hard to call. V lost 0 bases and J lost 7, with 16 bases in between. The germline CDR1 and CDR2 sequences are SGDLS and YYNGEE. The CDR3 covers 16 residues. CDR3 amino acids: CASSVGTSRSVEKLFF. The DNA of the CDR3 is TGTGCCAGCAGCGTAGGTACGTCTCGGAGCGTTGAAAAACTGTTTTTT. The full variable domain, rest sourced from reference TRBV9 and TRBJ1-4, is DSGVTQTPKHLITATGQRVTLRCSPRSGDLSVYWYQQSLDQGLQFLIQYYNGEERAKGNILERFSAQQFPDLHSELNLSSLELGDSALYFCASSVGTSRSVEKLFFGSGTQLSVL.

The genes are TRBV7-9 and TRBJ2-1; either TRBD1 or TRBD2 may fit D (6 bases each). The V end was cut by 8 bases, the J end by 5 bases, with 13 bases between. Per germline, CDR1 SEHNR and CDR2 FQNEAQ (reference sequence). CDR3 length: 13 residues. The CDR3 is CASHAGGNNEQFF. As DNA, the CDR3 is TGTGCCAGCCACGCCGGGGGCAACAATGAGCAGTTCTTC.

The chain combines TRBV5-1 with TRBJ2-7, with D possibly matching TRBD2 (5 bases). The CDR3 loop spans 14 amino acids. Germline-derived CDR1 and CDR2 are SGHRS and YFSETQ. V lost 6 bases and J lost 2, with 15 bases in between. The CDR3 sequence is CASTPQDGAYEQYF. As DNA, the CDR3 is TGCGCCAGCACACCCCAGGACGGGGCCTACGAGCAGTACTTC.

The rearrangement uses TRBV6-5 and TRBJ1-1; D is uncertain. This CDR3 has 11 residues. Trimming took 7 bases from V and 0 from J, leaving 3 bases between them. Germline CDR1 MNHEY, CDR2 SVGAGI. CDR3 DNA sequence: TGTGCCAGCATTATGAACACTGAAGCTTTCTTT. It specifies CASIMNTEAFF.

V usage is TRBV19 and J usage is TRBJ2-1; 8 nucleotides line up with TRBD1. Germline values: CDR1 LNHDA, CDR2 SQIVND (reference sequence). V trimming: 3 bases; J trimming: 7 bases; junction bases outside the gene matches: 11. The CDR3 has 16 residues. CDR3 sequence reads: CASSIGGTGMLNEQFF. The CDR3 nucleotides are TGTGCCAGTAGTATCGGTGGGACAGGAATGTTAAATGAGCAGTTCTTC.

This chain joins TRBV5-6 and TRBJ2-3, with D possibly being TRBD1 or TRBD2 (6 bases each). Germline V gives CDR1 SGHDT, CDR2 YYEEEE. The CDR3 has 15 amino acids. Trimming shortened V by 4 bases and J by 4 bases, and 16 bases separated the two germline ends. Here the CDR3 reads CASSQLGGRADTQYF. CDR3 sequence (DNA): TGTGCCAGCAGCCAACTAGGGGGGCGCGCAGATACGCAGTATTTT.

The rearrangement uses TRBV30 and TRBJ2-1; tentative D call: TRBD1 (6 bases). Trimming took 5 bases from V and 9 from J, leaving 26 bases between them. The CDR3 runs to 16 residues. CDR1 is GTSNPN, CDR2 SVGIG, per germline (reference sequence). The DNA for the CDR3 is TGTGCCTGGGGTGGAAACCGGGACACACCAATCGGTGAGCAGTTCTTC. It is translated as CAWGGNRDTPIGEQFF.

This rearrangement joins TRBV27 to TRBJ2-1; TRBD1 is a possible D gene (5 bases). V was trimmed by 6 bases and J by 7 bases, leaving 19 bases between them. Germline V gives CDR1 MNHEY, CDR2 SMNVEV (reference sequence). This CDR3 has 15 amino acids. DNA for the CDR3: TGTGCCAGCAGAGGGGCGTCGGGCTTACAGAATGAGCAGTTCTTC. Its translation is CASRGASGLQNEQFF.

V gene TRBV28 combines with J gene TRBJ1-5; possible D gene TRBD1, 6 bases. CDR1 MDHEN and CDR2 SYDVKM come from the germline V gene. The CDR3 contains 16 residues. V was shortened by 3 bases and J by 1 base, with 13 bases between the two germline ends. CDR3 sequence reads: CASSFEWGASNQPQHF. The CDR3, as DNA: TGTGCCAGCAGTTTTGAATGGGGGGCGAGCAATCAGCCCCAGCATTTT.

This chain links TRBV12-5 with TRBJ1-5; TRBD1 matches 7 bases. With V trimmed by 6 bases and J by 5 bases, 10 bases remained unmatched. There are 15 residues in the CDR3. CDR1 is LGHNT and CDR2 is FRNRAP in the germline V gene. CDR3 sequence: CASGQTGSYYQPQHF. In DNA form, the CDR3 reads TGTGCTAGTGGCCAGACAGGGTCCTATTATCAGCCCCAGCATTTT. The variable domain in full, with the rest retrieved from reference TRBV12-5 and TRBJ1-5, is DARVTQTPRHKVTEMGQEVTMRCQPILGHNTVFWYRQTMMQGLELLAYFRNRAPLDDSGMPKDRFSAEMPDATLATLKIQPSEPRDSAVYFCASGQTGSYYQPQHFGDGTRLSIL.